The 8 T cell receptor beta chains below were found in one sample sequenced in a study of Ad26.COV2.S vaccination and SARS-CoV-2 variants (dated by TCRdb to the early 2020s). The method behind the library was the immunoSEQ multiplex PCR assay. TCRdb holds this immuneACCESS table with in-frame rearrangements only. Some clones are missing; in checked studies, unresolved V genes explain under half, and the rest has no known cause. The sample table lists about 500,000 clones, roughly 87% of them with a count of one. The ten largest account for about 1.5% of the sample. The intended sense of this specimen's treatment or condition label: roughly 20 received Ad26.COV2.S at low or high dose, single or two shots; several received placebo; per-sample allocation not given. Repertoires of vaccine and placebo recipients were sequenced from samples collected on day 63 after the first injection. The source material was peripheral blood, sampled in a trial of Ad26.COV2.S vaccine versus placebo. These TCRs come from a person aged 18-65 years who received the Ad26.COV2.S COVID-19 vaccine or a placebo.

The chain's CDR3 is CASSRGLGGADTQYF. Written as DNA, the CDR3 is TGTGCCAGCAGCCGTGGACTAGGGGGCGCAGATACGCAGTATTTT. This chain links TRBV13 with TRBJ2-3; the D gene could be TRBD1 or TRBD2 (7 bases each). CDR1 and CDR2 (germline): PRHDT, FYEKMQ (reference sequence). The CDR3 consists of 15 residues. The V and J ends lost 5 bases and 4 bases respectively, with 16 bases between them.

The J gene is TRBJ2-7, the V gene TRBV7-2; TRBD2 matches 10 bases. V was clipped by 2 bases and J by 2 bases; unmatched bases: 6. CDR1 is SGHTA, CDR2 FQGNSA, per germline. The CDR3 length is 16 residues. The CDR3 loop is CASSLRLAGLTYEQYF. CDR3 bases: TGTGCCAGCAGCTTAAGACTAGCGGGTCTTACCTACGAGCAGTACTTC.

V usage is TRBV28 and J usage is TRBJ1-4; D may be TRBD1 (6 bases). Germline V CDR1 and CDR2: MDHEN, SYDVKM. With 5 bases removed from V and 8 bases from J, the gap between germline ends came to 12 bases. This CDR3 contains 13 residues. The CDR3 coding sequence is TGTGCCAGCAGTCTAGGGGGTGGGGAAAAACTGTTTTTT. Translation: CASSLGGGEKLFF.

The V call is TRBV6-2 or TRBV6-3, the J call TRBJ2-7; D might be TRBD2 (6 bases). Germline V lookup: CDR1 MNHEY, CDR2 SVGEGT. This CDR3 has 13 residues. Trimming cost V 5 bases and J 2 bases, with 10 bases left between them. The CDR3 is CASSRDSPYEQYF. The CDR3 DNA is TGTGCCAGCAGTAGGGACTCACCCTACGAGCAGTACTTC.

To note about this clone: Because the CDR3's place on the DNA is in doubt, the DNA is left out and the CDR3 is given as listed by TCRdb. The J gene is TRBJ1-2, the V gene TRBV21-1; the table calls TRBD1, which could not be checked here. TRBV21-1 counts as a pseudogene. The CDR3 is 15 residues long, ends included. CDR3 residues: CASPFFGTGNYGYTF.

This chain links TRBV11-2 with TRBJ1-2; a possible D gene is TRBD1 (5 bases). The V gene lost 5 bases and the J gene lost 8 bases, with 15 bases spanning the gap. The CDR3 spans 13 residues. Germline V gene data show CDR1 as SGHAT and CDR2 as FQNNGV. This chain's CDR3 is CASSPNRDRGYTF. The CDR3 DNA reads TGTGCCAGCAGCCCAAACAGAGACAGAGGCTACACCTTC.

V is TRBV11-2 and J is TRBJ1-3; no clear D. CDR1 is SGHAT and CDR2 is FQNNGV in the germline V gene. The CDR3 has 15 amino acids. V was clipped by 5 bases and J by 1 base, with 12 bases between them. In nucleotides, the CDR3 is TGTGCCAGCAGCCCGAGGGCGGGTTCTGGAAACACCATATATTTT. It codes for CASSPRAGSGNTIYF.

The rearrangement links TRBV6-5 to TRBJ2-2; D is uncertain. CDR1 MNHEY and CDR2 SVGAGI come from the germline V gene. The V and J ends lost 2 bases and 4 bases respectively, with 11 bases between them. This CDR3 has 15 residues. The CDR3 loop is CASSYKSDTTGELFF. The CDR3 DNA reads TGTGCCAGCAGTTACAAGTCTGATACCACCGGGGAGCTGTTTTTT.